The clone carrying this TCR beta chain was seen a few times. Antigen specificity is unknown. Via MiXCR, TCRdb re-called the reads, giving one row per CDR3 protein. Of fewer than 900,000 distinct CDR3 sequences in the sample, 25% to 35% are singletons; the top ten hold 10% to 15%. These data come from a study of T cell repertoires in cytomegalovirus infection. About the study: Public TCR beta signature analysis indicated the presence of both CMV infection and matching HLA type.

The TCR was taken from a human donor in good health (CMV status not recorded). Some clones in this sample may be carry-over from other donors' samples. The sample here was cultured CD8+ T cells from PBMCs, taken from culture after CMV antigen stimulation.

The CDR3 region is CASSLGFGAFEAFF. CDR3 coding DNA: TGTGCCAGCAGTTTGGGTTTCGGGGCCTTTGAAGCTTTCTTT. The chain uses TRBV27 and TRBJ1-1; tentatively, D is TRBD1 (5 bases). The CDR3 sequence is 14 residues long. Germline-derived CDR1 and CDR2 are MNHEY and SMNVEV (reference sequence). Trimming stripped 3 bases from V and 7 bases from J, with 15 bases between.